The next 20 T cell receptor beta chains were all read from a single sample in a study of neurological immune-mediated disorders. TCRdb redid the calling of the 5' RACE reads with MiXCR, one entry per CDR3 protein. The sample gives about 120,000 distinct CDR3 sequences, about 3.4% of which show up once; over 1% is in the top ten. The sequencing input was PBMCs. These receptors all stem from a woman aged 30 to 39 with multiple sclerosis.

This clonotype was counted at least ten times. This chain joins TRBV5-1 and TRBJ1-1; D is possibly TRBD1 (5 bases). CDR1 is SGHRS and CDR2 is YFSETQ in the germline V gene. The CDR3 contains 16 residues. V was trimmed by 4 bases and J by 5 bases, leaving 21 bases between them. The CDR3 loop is CASSPGERPGGTEAFF. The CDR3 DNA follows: TGCGCCAGCAGCCCGGGGGAAAGACCCGGCGGGACTGAAGCTTTCTTT.

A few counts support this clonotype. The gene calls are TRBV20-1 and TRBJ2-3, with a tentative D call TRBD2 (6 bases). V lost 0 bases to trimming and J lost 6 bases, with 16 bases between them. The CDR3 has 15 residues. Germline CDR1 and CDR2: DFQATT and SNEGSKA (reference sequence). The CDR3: CSARDVGKGRDTQYF. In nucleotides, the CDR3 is TGCAGTGCTAGAGATGTGGGAAAGGGGAGGGATACGCAGTATTTT.

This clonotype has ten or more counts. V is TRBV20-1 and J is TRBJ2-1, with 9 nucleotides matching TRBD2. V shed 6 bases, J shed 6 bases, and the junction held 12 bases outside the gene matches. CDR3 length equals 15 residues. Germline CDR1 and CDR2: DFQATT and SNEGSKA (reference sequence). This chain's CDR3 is CSAPRWGSGSNEQFF. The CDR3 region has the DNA TGCAGTGCCCCCAGGTGGGGTAGCGGGAGCAATGAGCAGTTCTTC.

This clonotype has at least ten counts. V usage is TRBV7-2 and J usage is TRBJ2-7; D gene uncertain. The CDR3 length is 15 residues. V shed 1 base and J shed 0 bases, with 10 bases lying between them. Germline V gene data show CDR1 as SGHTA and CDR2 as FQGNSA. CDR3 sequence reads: CASSLVFQSSYEQYF. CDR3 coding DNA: TGTGCCAGCAGCTTAGTGTTCCAGAGCTCCTACGAGCAGTACTTC. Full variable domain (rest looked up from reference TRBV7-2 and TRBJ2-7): GAGVSQSPSNKVTEKGKDVELRCDPISGHTALYWYRQSLGQGLEFLIYFQGNSAPDKSGLPSDRFSAERTGGSVSTLTIQRTQQEDSAVYLCASSLVFQSSYEQYFGPGTRLTVT.

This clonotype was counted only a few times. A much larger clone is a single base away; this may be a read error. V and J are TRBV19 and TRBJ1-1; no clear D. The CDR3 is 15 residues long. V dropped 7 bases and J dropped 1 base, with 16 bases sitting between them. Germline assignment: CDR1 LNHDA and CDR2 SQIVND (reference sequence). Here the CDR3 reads CASKITGKSNTEAFF. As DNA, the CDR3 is TGTGCCAGTAAAATAACGGGAAAATCGAACACTGAAGCTTTCTTT.

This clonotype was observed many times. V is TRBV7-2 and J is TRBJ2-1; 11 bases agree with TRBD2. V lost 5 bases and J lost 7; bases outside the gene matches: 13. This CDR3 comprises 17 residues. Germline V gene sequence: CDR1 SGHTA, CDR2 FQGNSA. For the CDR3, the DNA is TGTGCCAGCAGCCGTGTCTGGCTAGCGGGAGGTGAAAATGAGCAGTTCTTC. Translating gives CASSRVWLAGGENEQFF. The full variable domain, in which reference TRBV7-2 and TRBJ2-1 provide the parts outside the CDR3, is GAGVSQSPSNKVTEKGKDVELRCDPISGHTALYWYRQSLGQGLEFLIYFQGNSAPDKSGLPSDRFSAERTGGSVSTLTIQRTQQEDSAVYLCASSRVWLAGGENEQFFGPGTRLTVL.

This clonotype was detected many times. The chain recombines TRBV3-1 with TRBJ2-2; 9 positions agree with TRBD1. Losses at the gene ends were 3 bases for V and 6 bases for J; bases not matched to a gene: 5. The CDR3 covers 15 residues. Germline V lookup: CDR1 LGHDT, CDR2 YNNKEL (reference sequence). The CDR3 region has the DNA TGTGCCAGCAGCCACCCCGGGACAGGGCCCGGGGAGCTGTTTTTT. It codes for CASSHPGTGPGELFF.

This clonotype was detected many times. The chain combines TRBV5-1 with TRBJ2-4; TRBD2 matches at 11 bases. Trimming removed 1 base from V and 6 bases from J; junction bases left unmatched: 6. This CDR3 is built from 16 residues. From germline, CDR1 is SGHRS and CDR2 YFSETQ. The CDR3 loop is CASSLNSGGGRNIQYF. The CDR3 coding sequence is TGCGCCAGCAGCTTGAATAGCGGGGGGGGCAGAAACATTCAGTACTTC.

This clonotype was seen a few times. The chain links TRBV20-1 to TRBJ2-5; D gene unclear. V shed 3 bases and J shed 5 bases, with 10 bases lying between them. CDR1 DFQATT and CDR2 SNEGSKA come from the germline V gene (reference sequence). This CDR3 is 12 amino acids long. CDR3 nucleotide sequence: TGCAGTGCTAGTCAGGCTGGCGAGACCCAGTACTTC. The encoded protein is CSASQAGETQYF.

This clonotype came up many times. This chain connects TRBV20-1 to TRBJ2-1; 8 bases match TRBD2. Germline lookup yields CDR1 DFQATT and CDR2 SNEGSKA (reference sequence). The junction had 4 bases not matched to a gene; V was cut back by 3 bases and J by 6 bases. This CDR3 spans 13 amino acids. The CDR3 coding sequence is TGCAGTGCTAGTAACGGGAGGGCCAATGAGCAGTTCTTC. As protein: CSASNGRANEQFF.

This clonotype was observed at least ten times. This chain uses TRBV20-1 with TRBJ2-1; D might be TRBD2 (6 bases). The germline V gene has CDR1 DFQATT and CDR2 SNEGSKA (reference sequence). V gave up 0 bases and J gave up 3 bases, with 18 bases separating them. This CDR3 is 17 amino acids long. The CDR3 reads CSARDQEISGFYNEQFF. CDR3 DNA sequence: TGCAGTGCTAGAGATCAAGAGATAAGCGGGTTCTACAATGAGCAGTTCTTC.

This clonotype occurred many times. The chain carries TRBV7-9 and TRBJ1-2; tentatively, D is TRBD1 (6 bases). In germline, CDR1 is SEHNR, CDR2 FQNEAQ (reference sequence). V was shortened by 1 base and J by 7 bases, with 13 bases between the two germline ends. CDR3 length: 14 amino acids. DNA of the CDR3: TGTGCCAGCAGCTTAGGTCAAGACAGGTTTGGCTACACCTTC. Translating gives CASSLGQDRFGYTF.

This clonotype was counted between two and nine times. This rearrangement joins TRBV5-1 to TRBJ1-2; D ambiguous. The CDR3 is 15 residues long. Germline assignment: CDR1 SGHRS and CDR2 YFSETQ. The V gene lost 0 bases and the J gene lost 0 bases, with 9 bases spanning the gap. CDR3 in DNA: TGCGCCAGCAGCTTGGACGGGAAGGCTAACTATGGCTACACCTTC. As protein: CASSLDGKANYGYTF.

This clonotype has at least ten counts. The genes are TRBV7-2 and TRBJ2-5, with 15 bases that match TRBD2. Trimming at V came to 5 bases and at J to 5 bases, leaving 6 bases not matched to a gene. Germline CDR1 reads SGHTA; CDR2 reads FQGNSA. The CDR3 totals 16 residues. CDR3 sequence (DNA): TGTGCCAGCAGCGCGGGACTAGCGGGAGGCGGGGAGACCCAGTACTTC. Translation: CASSAGLAGGGETQYF.

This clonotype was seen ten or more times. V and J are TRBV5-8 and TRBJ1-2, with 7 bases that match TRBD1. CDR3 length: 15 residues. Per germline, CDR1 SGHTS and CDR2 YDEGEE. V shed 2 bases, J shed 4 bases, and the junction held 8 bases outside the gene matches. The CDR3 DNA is TGTGCCAGCAGCTTAGTCGGGACAGCGGTCTATGGCTACACCTTC. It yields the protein CASSLVGTAVYGYTF.

In DNA, the CDR3 is TGTGCCAGCAGCCCCCCGGGGACAAGACAAGAGACCCAGTACTTC. This gives the protein CASSPPGTRQETQYF. The rearrangement uses TRBV7-7 and TRBJ2-5; TRBD1 is a possible D gene (6 bases). Germline V gives CDR1 SSHAT, CDR2 FNYEAQ (reference sequence). This CDR3 is built from 15 residues. V was shortened by 5 bases and J by 2 bases, with 15 bases between the two germline ends.

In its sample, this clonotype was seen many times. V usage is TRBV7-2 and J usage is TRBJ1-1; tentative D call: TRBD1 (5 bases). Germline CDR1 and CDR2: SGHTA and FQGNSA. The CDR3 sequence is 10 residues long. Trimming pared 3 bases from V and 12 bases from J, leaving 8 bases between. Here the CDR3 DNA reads TGTGCCAGCAGCTTGACAGAAACTTTCTTT. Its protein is CASSLTETFF. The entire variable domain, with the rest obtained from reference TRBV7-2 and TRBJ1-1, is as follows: GAGVSQSPSNKVTEKGKDVELRCDPISGHTALYWYRQSLGQGLEFLIYFQGNSAPDKSGLPSDRFSAERTGGSVSTLTIQRTQQEDSAVYLCASSLTETFFGQGTRLTVV.

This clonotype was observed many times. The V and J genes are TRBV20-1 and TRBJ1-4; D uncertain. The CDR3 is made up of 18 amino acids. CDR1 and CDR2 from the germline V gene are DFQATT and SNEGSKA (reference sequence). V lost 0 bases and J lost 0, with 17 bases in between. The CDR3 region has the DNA TGCAGTGCTAGAGATTATAACCGGATACCTCCAACTAATGAAAAACTGTTTTTT. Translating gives CSARDYNRIPPTNEKLFF.

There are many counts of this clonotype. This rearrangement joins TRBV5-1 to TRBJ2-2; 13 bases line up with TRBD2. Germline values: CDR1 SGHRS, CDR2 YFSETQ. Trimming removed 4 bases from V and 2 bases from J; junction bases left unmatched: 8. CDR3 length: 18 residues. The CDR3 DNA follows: TGCGCCAGCAGCACTGGACTAGCGGGAGTATTAAACACCGGGGAGCTGTTTTTT. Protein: CASSTGLAGVLNTGELFF.

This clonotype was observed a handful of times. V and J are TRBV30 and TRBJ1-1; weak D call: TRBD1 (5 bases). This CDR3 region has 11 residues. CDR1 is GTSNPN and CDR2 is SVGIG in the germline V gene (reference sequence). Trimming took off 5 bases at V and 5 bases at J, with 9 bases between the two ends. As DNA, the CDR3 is TGTGCCTGGGTCGAGGGGACTGAAGCTTTCTTT. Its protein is CAWVEGTEAFF.